This TCR beta chain is drawn from a study of T cells in Graves' hyperthyroidism and ophthalmopathy. Germline V CDR1 and CDR2: LGHNA, YNFKEQ. The CDR3 loop spans 16 amino acids. V lost 0 bases and J lost 1, with 12 bases in between. This clonotype was seen at least ten times. Stable Graves' hyperthyroidism meant no ophthalmopathy progression within 18 months. From RNA transcripts, TCR beta CDR3 regions were amplified. Using the HTBI primer set, a first-round RT-PCR was run on the TCR CDR3. One entry per CDR3 protein, called by TCRdb with MiXCR from the multiplex PCR reads. The sample has a few hundred thousand distinct CDR3 sequences, 15% to 19% seen once.

This TCR came from a woman between 18 and 29 years old with Graves' hyperthyroidism. Material: blood. The chain carries TRBV4-2 and TRBJ1-1, with D hard to call. The CDR3 coding sequence is TGTGCCAGCAGCCAAGAGATACGGAATAAGAACACTGAAGCTTTCTTT. Translated: CASSQEIRNKNTEAFF.